Listed below are T cell receptor beta chains from one sample, sequenced in a study of Siglec-9 on CD8 T cells in melanoma. Here immunoSEQ multiplex PCR was the method, and the copy in TCRdb shows in-frame clones only, minus some. The sample carries 30,000 to 45,000 clones, around 81% recorded once. The sample comprised Siglec-9- CD8+ T cells sorted from blood. The receptors were gathered from a human donor in good health. CDR3s include the opening cysteine and the closing phenylalanine or tryptophan. The D gene is left open where the match is weak. Clone size appears in some rows only: once, few, many, or a class for an expanded clone.

CDR3 length	J gene	V gene	D gene	clone size	CDR3 DNA	CDR3 protein
14	TRBJ2-5	TRBV7-9	-	-	TGTGCCAGCAGCCCCACGGGGAGTGGAGAGACCCAGTACTTC	CASSPTGSGETQYF
16	TRBJ1-2	TRBV7-6	TRBD1	-	TGTGCCAGCAGCGCAAACACCGGGACAGGGGGCCATGGCTACACCTTC	CASSANTGTGGHGYTF
14	TRBJ1-5	TRBV27	TRBD1	-	TGTGCCAGCAGTATTGACAGGGACGGACAGCCCCAGCATTTT	CASSIDRDGQPQHF
14	TRBJ2-3	TRBV30	-	-	TGTGCCTGGGTCTATGTGGGGAGCACAGATACGCAGTATTTT	CAWVYVGSTDTQYF
15	TRBJ1-1	TRBV2	-	-	TGTGCCAGCAGTGAAAGGGGGGTAGGAGGCACTGAAGCTTTCTTT	CASSERGVGGTEAFF
14	TRBJ1-1	TRBV29-1	TRBD1	-	TGCAGCGTCTACCGGGACAGGGGGCCTCCTGAAGCTTTCTTT	CSVYRDRGPPEAFF
15	TRBJ2-1	TRBV5-3	TRBD1	-	TGTGCCAGAAGCGGACGACAGGGGGCCTACAATGAGCAGTTCTTC	CARSGRQGAYNEQFF
13	TRBJ1-5	TRBV19	-	few	TGTGCCTGCTCCGGGGAGGGGCCTCAGCCCCAGCATTTT	CACSGEGPQPQHF
15	TRBJ2-3	TRBV7-6	-	-	TGTGCCAGCAGCTCCTCGGGACACCCAACAGATACGCAGTATTTT	CASSSSGHPTDTQYF
13	TRBJ2-7	TRBV7-8	-	-	TGTGCCAGCAGCTCCTGGCGGGGATACGAGCAGTACTTC	CASSSWRGYEQYF
14	TRBJ1-1	TRBV19	-	-	TGTGCCAGTAGTATTTTTGGGCCGGACACTGAAGCTTTCTTT	CASSIFGPDTEAFF
14	TRBJ2-5	TRBV5-1	TRBD1	-	TGCGCCAGCACCCCGGGACAGGGGAAGGAGACCCAGTACTTC	CASTPGQGKETQYF
13	TRBJ1-1	TRBV9	-	few	TGTGCCAGCGCGGCAGGGTCGAACACTGAAGCTTTCTTT	CASAAGSNTEAFF
15	TRBJ2-3	TRBV18	-	-	TGTGCCAGCTCACCAGGCTTATCTAGCACAGATACGCAGTATTTT	CASSPGLSSTDTQYF
11	TRBJ2-1	TRBV6-1	-	-	TGTGCCAGCAGTGAAGTTAATGAGCAGTTCTTC	CASSEVNEQFF
16	TRBJ2-1	TRBV7-6	-	-	TGTGCCAGCAGCTTAGGGGGGCTGGGTTACTACAATGAGCAGTTCTTC	CASSLGGLGYYNEQFF
14	TRBJ2-7	TRBV5-6	-	-	TGTGCCAGCAGCTTGGTGCCAGGCTCCTACGAGCAGTACTTC	CASSLVPGSYEQYF
15	TRBJ2-7	TRBV4-1	-	-	TGCGCCAGCAGCCAAGTTTTCCAAGTCAACTACGAGCAGTACTTC	CASSQVFQVNYEQYF
15	TRBJ1-5	TRBV2	TRBD1	-	TGTGCCAGCAGTGACGGGACAGGTCCCAATCAGCCCCAGCATTTT	CASSDGTGPNQPQHF
13	TRBJ2-7	TRBV15	TRBD1	-	TGTGCCACCAGCAGAACAGACAGGGGCGAGCAGTACTTC	CATSRTDRGEQYF
15	TRBJ2-5	TRBV5-1	TRBD2	once	TGCGCCAGCAGCTTACGCGGGGGGGCGTTTGAGACCCAGTACTTC	CASSLRGGAFETQYF
17	TRBJ2-1	TRBV5-4	TRBD2	-	TGTGCCAGCAGCCCCTGGACTAGCGGGGGGATATACAATGAGCAGTTCTTC	CASSPWTSGGIYNEQFF
12	TRBJ1-1	TRBV9	-	-	TGTGCCAGCAGTGAATACGGCACTGAAGCTTTCTTT	CASSEYGTEAFF
14	TRBJ2-7	TRBV7-9	TRBD2	-	TGTGCCAGCAGCCATGGGCGGGGGGCCTACGAGCAGTACTTC	CASSHGRGAYEQYF
14	TRBJ2-7	TRBV7-7	-	-	TGTGCTAGCAGCTTAAACCCTAGCGCCTACGAGCAGTACTTC	CASSLNPSAYEQYF
15	TRBJ2-1	TRBV11-2	-	-	TGTGCCAGCAGCTCGCCGGACACAGTCTACAATGAGCAGTTCTTC	CASSSPDTVYNEQFF
12	TRBJ2-7	TRBV6-6	-	few	TGTGCCAGCAGTTTCGGGGGCTACGAGCAGTACTTC	CASSFGGYEQYF
14	TRBJ1-1	TRBV19	-	-	TGTGCCAGTAGTATCCCGGCGATGAACACTGAAGCTTTCTTT	CASSIPAMNTEAFF
14	TRBJ2-7	TRBV28	-	-	TGTGCCAGCAGTTCGGGATTAAGCTCCTACGAGCAGTACTTC	CASSSGLSSYEQYF
16	TRBJ1-1	TRBV5-4	-	-	TGTGCCAGCAGCTTGCCTCCACATACAATGAACACTGAAGCTTTCTTT	CASSLPPHTMNTEAFF
13	TRBJ2-1	TRBV7-8	TRBD1	-	TGTGCCAGCAGCTTTGACACAGGGGTTGAGGGGTTCTTC	CASSFDTGVEGFF
14	TRBJ2-5	TRBV6-5	TRBD2	-	TGTGCCAGCAGTTCTCCTGGGACTAGACAGACCCAGTACTTC	CASSSPGTRQTQYF
13	TRBJ2-7	TRBV28	-	-	TGTGCCAGCAGTTTTACGGGAGCCTACGAGCAGTACTTC	CASSFTGAYEQYF
15	TRBJ2-1	TRBV27	-	-	TGTGCCAGCGGTGAGGAAGGCTCCTCTTACAATGAGCAGTTCTTC	CASGEEGSSYNEQFF
15	TRBJ1-4	TRBV25-1	-	once	TGTGCCAGCAGTGTCGGACAGACCTTAAATGAAAAACTGTTTTTT	CASSVGQTLNEKLFF
14	TRBJ1-4	TRBV27	-	-	TGTGCCAGCAGTTTATACCAGGGTGGTGAAAAACTGTTTTTT	CASSLYQGGEKLFF
14	TRBJ1-2	TRBV10-2	-	-	TGCGCCAGCAGTTCTGTCATGCCTTCGGAGGGCTACACCTTC	CASSSVMPSEGYTF
15	TRBJ1-1	TRBV10-3	TRBD1	-	TGTGCCATCAGTCCGGGACAGGGGGCTAACACTGAAGCTTTCTTT	CAISPGQGANTEAFF
13	TRBJ1-2	TRBV2	-	-	TGTGCCAGCAGTGAATCGGGGAAAGTTGGCTACACCTTC	CASSESGKVGYTF
15	TRBJ2-7	TRBV7-9	-	-	TGTGCCAGCAGCTTCGCAAAGGGGGTGCTCGACGAGCAGTACTTC	CASSFAKGVLDEQYF
12	TRBJ1-1	TRBV27	-	-	TGTGCCAGCAGTAACGGGGGTCGCAGGGCTTTCTTT	CASSNGGRRAFF
14	TRBJ2-1	TRBV4-1	TRBD1	-	TGCGCCAGCGAAGGGACAGGGATCCCCAATGAGCAGTTCTTC	CASEGTGIPNEQFF
14	TRBJ2-1	TRBV27	-	-	TGTGCCAGCAGTTTACAAGAGCACTACAATGAGCAGTTCTTC	CASSLQEHYNEQFF
16	TRBJ1-1	TRBV7-3	-	-	TGTGCCAGCAGCTTACCTGAGGACAGTTTATCCCTCGAAGCTTTCTTT	CASSLPEDSLSLEAFF
14	TRBJ1-2	TRBV5-4	-	-	TGTGCCAGCAGCCCCACGGGGCCAGGCTATGGCTACACCTTC	CASSPTGPGYGYTF